A single count supports the clone carrying this T cell receptor beta chain. These data belong to a study of regulatory T cells in long-lasting Graves disease. Study overall: New Graves' disease cases had less than 3 months of antithyroid drugs.

Assembly of TCR beta libraries relied on iRepertoire HTBI primers together with Arm-PCR of CDR3 regions. TCRdb processed the multiplex PCR reads anew with MiXCR; each CDR3 protein has one entry. This table holds approximately 470,000 distinct CDR3 sequences, 15% to 20% found once. V lost 3 bases and J lost 0, with 14 bases in between. There are 16 residues in the CDR3. Germline V gene sequence: CDR1 KGHSH, CDR2 LQKENI. Time point denoted: newly diagnosed GD, antithyroid drugs for less than 3 months. Isolated PBMC RNA provided the starting material for the TCR library. These data also featured in a second study, about T cells in Graves' hyperthyroidism and ophthalmopathy.

The V call is TRBV18, the J call TRBJ1-2, with D possibly matching TRBD1 (6 bases). The TCR was taken from a man aged 40-50 years with Graves disease. The material sequenced was peripheral blood mononuclear cells (PBMCs), taken at new diagnosis, from a patient treated with antithyroid drugs. CDR3 nucleotides: TGTGCCAGCTCACCGGAACAGGGCACAACTAACTATGGCTACACCTTC. Its protein product is CASSPEQGTTNYGYTF.